Listed here are 22 T cell receptor beta chains from one sample, sequenced in a study of blood T cell repertoires in COVID-19. This table comes from immunoSEQ multiplex PCR, and its TCRdb copy is limited to in-frame clones, with some not included. The table includes about 140,000 clones, about nine tenths detected once. Sequenced sample: PBMCs or T cells enriched from blood (not recorded which). The origin of the receptors is a man between 45 and 60 years old who had recovered from COVID-19.

The chain joins TRBV2 to TRBJ1-6; D is uncertain. This CDR3 contains 11 residues. Trimming removed 6 bases at V and 14 bases at J, with 11 bases between. Germline V gene data show CDR1 as SNHLY and CDR2 as FYNNEI. This chain's CDR3 is CASRRTLALHF. As DNA, the CDR3 is TGTGCCAGCAGGCGAACTTTGGCCCTCCACTTT.

V is TRBV5-1 and J is TRBJ2-1; 8 positions agree with TRBD2. The CDR3 loop spans 15 amino acids. With V trimmed by 3 bases and J by 12 bases, 14 bases remained unmatched. CDR1 is SGHRS, CDR2 YFSETQ, per germline. CDR3 in amino acids: CASSSDLPGLGVQFF. In nucleotides, the CDR3 is TGCGCCAGCAGCTCGGACCTGCCGGGACTAGGGGTGCAGTTCTTC.

The chain has TRBV28 and TRBJ2-7; 11 positions match TRBD2. This CDR3 has 17 amino acids. Per the germline V gene, CDR1 is MDHEN and CDR2 is SYDVKM. V gave up 5 bases and J gave up 2 bases; unmatched junction bases: 11. The chain's CDR3 is CASSPTGTSGLTYEQYF. The CDR3 nucleotides are TGTGCCAGCAGTCCCACCGGGACTAGCGGACTAACCTACGAGCAGTACTTC.

The chain's CDR3 is CASWVEQGGEAFF. In DNA, the CDR3 is TGTGCCAGCTGGGTTGAGCAGGGAGGGGAAGCTTTCTTT. The V and J genes are TRBV28 and TRBJ1-1, with D possibly matching TRBD1 (5 bases). This CDR3 comprises 13 residues. The V end lost 8 bases, the J end lost 8 bases, and 18 bases lay between the germline ends. Germline assignment: CDR1 MDHEN and CDR2 SYDVKM.

On this clone itself: At one boundary the junction diverges from the germline segment, which might be a read error. This chain connects TRBV28 to TRBJ1-6; 9 bases align to TRBD1. This CDR3 spans 12 amino acids. Germline CDR1 MDHEN, CDR2 SYDVKM. As DNA, the CDR3 is TGTGCCAGCACTTTATCCGGACAGGGGCTCCACTTT. Residues: CASTLSGQGLHF.

The rearrangement joins TRBV9 to TRBJ2-7, with D unresolved. The V end lost 0 bases, the J end lost 7 bases, and 14 bases lay between the germline ends. The CDR3 extends over 14 amino acids. Germline V gene sequence: CDR1 SGDLS, CDR2 YYNGEE. DNA for the CDR3: TGTGCCAGCAGCGTAGGAAGTAGAGGCTCTGAGCAGTACTTC. This translates into CASSVGSRGSEQYF. The entire variable domain, with the rest obtained from reference TRBV9 and TRBJ2-7, is as follows: DSGVTQTPKHLITATGQRVTLRCSPRSGDLSVYWYQQSLDQGLQFLIQYYNGEERAKGNILERFSAQQFPDLHSELNLSSLELGDSALYFCASSVGSRGSEQYFGPGTRLTVT.

This clone appeared a few times. V and J are TRBV19 and TRBJ1-1; 9 positions match TRBD1. Losses at the gene ends were 7 bases for V and 7 bases for J; bases not matched to a gene: 10. From germline, CDR1 is LNHDA and CDR2 SQIVND (reference sequence). CDR3 length: 14 amino acids. The CDR3 region has the DNA TGTGCCAGTAACTTTGGGACAGGGAGAGGTGAAGCTTTCTTT. This translates into CASNFGTGRGEAFF.

The J gene is TRBJ2-2, the V gene TRBV28; 7 positions match TRBD1. V was clipped by 6 bases and J by 3 bases; unmatched bases: 13. CDR1 MDHEN and CDR2 SYDVKM come from the germline V gene. There are 17 residues in the CDR3. For the CDR3, the DNA is TGTGCCAGCAGCCGAAGACTTGGGACAGCCTACACCGGGGAGCTGTTTTTT. Protein: CASSRRLGTAYTGELFF.

The V and J genes are TRBV6-2 or TRBV6-3 and TRBJ2-7, with 9 positions matching TRBD1. J gave up 4 bases and V 4 bases, and 5 bases lay outside the gene matches. The CDR3 length is 14 residues. Per the germline V gene, CDR1 is MNHEY and CDR2 is SVGEGT. The CDR3 DNA reads TGTGCCAGCAGTTGGAACAGGGGGCCATACGAGCAGTACGTC. Amino acids: CASSWNRGPYEQYV.

The chain employs TRBV5-4 and TRBJ2-5, with D uncertain. The germline V gene has CDR1 SGHNT and CDR2 YYREEE (reference sequence). The CDR3 contains 11 residues. With 4 bases removed from V and 4 bases from J, the gap between germline ends came to 5 bases. The CDR3 DNA follows: TGTGCCAGCAGCACGCGAGAGACCCAGTACTTC. Protein sequence: CASSTRETQYF.

The V and J genes are TRBV19 and TRBJ1-5, with a possible D match to TRBD1 (6 bases). The CDR3 sequence is 14 residues long. Germline lookup yields CDR1 LNHDA and CDR2 SQIVND (reference sequence). V was cut by 2 bases and J by 1 base, with 6 bases left in between. The CDR3 nucleotides read TGTGCCAGTAGTATACAGGGGAGCAATCAGCCCCAGCATTTT. It is translated as CASSIQGSNQPQHF.

This chain uses TRBV6-5 with TRBJ1-5, with 7 bases identical to TRBD1. The CDR3 length is 15 residues. Germline values: CDR1 MNHEY, CDR2 SVGAGI. V lost 5 bases and J lost 3; bases outside the gene matches: 7. The CDR3 nucleotides read TGTGCCAGCAGTCCGTGGACAGGTCCCAATCAGCCCCAGCATTTT. Translated: CASSPWTGPNQPQHF.

The V and J genes are TRBV7-2 and TRBJ2-3; TRBD2 aligns across 9 bases. J was trimmed by 4 bases and V by 5 bases; bases with no gene match: 19. CDR3 length: 19 residues. Germline CDR1 and CDR2: SGHTA and FQGNSA. CDR3 bases: TGTGCCAGCAGCACACCCCGATACCTTAGCGGGAGTCGGGCAGATACGCAGTATTTT. Translated, it gives CASSTPRYLSGSRADTQYF.

The chain couples TRBV29-1 to TRBJ1-2; a weak D match, TRBD1 (5 bases). Germline V gene data show CDR1 as SQVTM and CDR2 as ANQGSEA. This CDR3 is built from 10 residues. The V and J ends lost 6 bases and 6 bases respectively, with 8 bases between them. CDR3 amino acids: CSVGGDGYTF. CDR3 sequence (DNA): TGCAGCGTGGGGGGGGATGGCTACACCTTC. Full variable domain (rest looked up from reference TRBV29-1 and TRBJ1-2): SAVISQKPSRDICQRGTSLTIQCQVDSQVTMMFWYRQQPGQSLTLIATANQGSEATYESGFVIDKFPISRPNLTFSTLTVSNMSPEDSSIYLCSVGGDGYTFGSGTRLTVV.

The chain has TRBV5-4 and TRBJ1-1; D is ambiguous. Germline CDR1 and CDR2: SGHNT and YYREEE (reference sequence). The CDR3 contains 12 residues. Trimming took off 2 bases at V and 11 bases at J, with 13 bases between the two ends. This CDR3 reads CASSLDGRGAFF. The DNA of the CDR3 is TGTGCCAGCAGCTTAGACGGTCGAGGGGCTTTCTTT.

V usage is TRBV6-2 or TRBV6-3 and J usage is TRBJ2-7; D may be TRBD1 (7 bases). CDR1 and CDR2 from the germline V gene are MNHEY and SVGEGT. The CDR3 spans 15 residues. Deletions cut 2 bases from V and 4 bases from J, with 15 bases between. CDR3 amino acids: CASSYPEGAQYEQYV. The CDR3 nucleotides read TGTGCCAGCAGTTACCCGGAGGGGGCGCAGTACGAGCAGTACGTC.

The chain recombines TRBV28 with TRBJ1-4; tentative D call: TRBD1 (5 bases). Germline values: CDR1 MDHEN, CDR2 SYDVKM. The CDR3 loop spans 13 amino acids. V was pared by 3 bases and J by 7 bases, with 9 bases between. DNA for the CDR3: TGTGCCAGCAGTTTGGTAGGGGCTGAAAAACTGTTTTTT. It yields the protein CASSLVGAEKLFF.

In this sample, this clone turned up once. This chain uses TRBV6-5 with TRBJ2-7; weak D call: TRBD2 (5 bases). Germline V gene data show CDR1 as MNHEY and CDR2 as SVGAGI. The V and J ends lost 5 bases and 3 bases respectively, with 17 bases between them. This CDR3 region has 15 residues. The CDR3 DNA sequence: TGTGCCAGCAGTCCCGAGAGGGTAACCTACTACGAGCAGTACGTC. Translating gives CASSPERVTYYEQYV.

V gene TRBV5-4 combines with J gene TRBJ1-2; D not certain. The germline gives CDR1 SGHNT, CDR2 YYREEE (reference sequence). The CDR3 is 16 residues long. V was shortened by 4 bases and J by 3 bases, with 19 bases between the two germline ends. The CDR3 region is CASSPEGARRYYGYTF. Here the CDR3 DNA reads TGTGCCAGCAGCCCGGAAGGCGCTAGACGGTACTATGGCTACACCTTC. Full variable domain (missing parts from reference TRBV5-4 and TRBJ1-2): ETGVTQSPTHLIKTRGQQVTLRCSSQSGHNTVSWYQQALGQGPQFIFQYYREEENGRGNFPPRFSGLQFPNYSSELNVNALELDDSALYLCASSPEGARRYYGYTFGSGTRLTVV.

The chain carries TRBV7-2 and TRBJ2-3; possible D gene TRBD2, 6 bases. CDR1 and CDR2 (germline): SGHTA, FQGNSA. V was clipped by 4 bases and J by 3 bases, with 14 bases between them. This CDR3 contains 15 residues. DNA for the CDR3: TGTGCCAGCAGCTCACTGGGCGGGACTACAGATACGCAGTATTTT. It translates to CASSSLGGTTDTQYF.

This clone showed up just a few times. This chain joins TRBV2 and TRBJ2-7; 10 bases agree with TRBD1. The CDR3 covers 14 residues. V gave up 6 bases and J gave up 0 bases; unmatched junction bases: 2. Germline loops: CDR1 SNHLY, CDR2 FYNNEI. CDR3 DNA sequence: TGTGCCAGCAGGTGGACAGGGGGCTCCTACGAGCAGTACTTC. Residues: CASRWTGGSYEQYF.

This clone was counted a few times. This chain uses TRBV18 with TRBJ2-3, with D maybe TRBD1 (6 bases). The germline V gene has CDR1 KGHSH and CDR2 LQKENI. Trimming took 2 bases from V and 6 from J, leaving 12 bases between them. This CDR3 is built from 14 residues. The CDR3 region has the DNA TGTGCCAGCTCACCATTTCAGGGGACGGATACGCAGTATTTT. Its translation: CASSPFQGTDTQYF.